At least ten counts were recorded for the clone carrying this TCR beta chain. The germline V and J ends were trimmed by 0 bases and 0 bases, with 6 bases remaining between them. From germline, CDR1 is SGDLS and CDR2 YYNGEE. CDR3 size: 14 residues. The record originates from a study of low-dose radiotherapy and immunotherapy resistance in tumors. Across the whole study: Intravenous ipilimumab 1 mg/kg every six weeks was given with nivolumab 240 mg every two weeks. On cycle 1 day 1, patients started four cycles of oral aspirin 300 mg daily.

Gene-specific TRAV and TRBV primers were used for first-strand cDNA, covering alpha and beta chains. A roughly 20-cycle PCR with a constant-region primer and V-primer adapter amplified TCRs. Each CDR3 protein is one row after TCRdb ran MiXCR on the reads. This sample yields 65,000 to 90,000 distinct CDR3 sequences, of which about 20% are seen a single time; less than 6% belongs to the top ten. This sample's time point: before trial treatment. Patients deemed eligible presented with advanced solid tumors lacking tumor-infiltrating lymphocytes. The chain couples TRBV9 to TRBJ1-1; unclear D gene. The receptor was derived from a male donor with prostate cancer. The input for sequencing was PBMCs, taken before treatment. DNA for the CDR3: TGTGCCAGCAGCGTAGCTCCGGTGAACACTGAAGCTTTCTTT. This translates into CASSVAPVNTEAFF.